Following are 13 T cell receptor beta chains from one sample sequenced in a study of T cells in localized non-small cell lung cancer. Sequencing used immunoSEQ multiplex PCR; TCRdb keeps in-frame clones, though not all of them. The table lists under 2,000 clones, about 25% of them singletons. Sequenced material: normal lung tissue next to the tumor, taken before any cancer treatment. These receptors came from a female donor aged 60 or older with stage II squamous cell lung carcinoma.

The genes are TRBV25-1 and TRBJ1-1, with D perhaps matching TRBD1 (5 bases). Germline CDR1 and CDR2: MGHDK and SYGVNS. CDR3 length equals 15 residues. Trimming cost V 3 bases and J 1 base, with 12 bases left between them. The CDR3 nucleotides are TGTGCCAGCAGTGAGCCAGGGTGGAGGAACACTGAAGCTTTCTTT. Protein: CASSEPGWRNTEAFF.

The V gene is TRBV19, the J gene TRBJ1-2; D is ambiguous. Germline CDR1 reads LNHDA; CDR2 reads SQIVND (reference sequence). This CDR3 comprises 15 residues. Trimming removed 5 bases from V and 2 bases from J, with 15 bases in between. DNA for the CDR3: TGTGCCAGTAGTGTATCTATAGGTTGGAACTATGGCTACACCTTC. Residues: CASSVSIGWNYGYTF.

This clone has more than one count but fewer than ten. Germline and junction disagree at one end, which may indicate a read error. V gene TRBV6-8 combines with J gene TRBJ1-2; D ambiguous. The CDR3 has 13 residues. Per the germline V gene, CDR1 is MNHGY and CDR2 is SAAAGT. CDR3 in amino acids: CAISASLGYGYTF. The CDR3 nucleotides are TGTGCCATCAGTGCATCGTTAGGTTATGGCTACACCTTC.

This clone has more than one count but fewer than ten. This chain links TRBV6-8 with TRBJ2-1, with D possibly being TRBD2 (7 bases). V was shortened by 5 bases and J by 6 bases, with 14 bases between the two germline ends. From germline, CDR1 is MNHGY and CDR2 SAAAGT. The CDR3 is made up of 14 amino acids. The CDR3 coding sequence is TGTGCCAGCAGTGAGGGGGGGACCCTCAATGAGCAGTTCTTC. Translation: CASSEGGTLNEQFF.

This clone was observed a handful of times. This chain connects TRBV9 to TRBJ1-3; D may be TRBD1 (6 bases). V lost 1 base, J lost 1 base, and 12 bases lay in between. This CDR3 contains 16 residues. CDR1 is SGDLS and CDR2 is YYNGEE in the germline V gene. The CDR3 is CASSVLGGPSGNTIYF. The CDR3 DNA is TGTGCCAGCAGCGTACTGGGGGGGCCGTCTGGAAACACCATATATTTT. The full variable domain, with the rest looked up from reference TRBV9 and TRBJ1-3, is DSGVTQTPKHLITATGQRVTLRCSPRSGDLSVYWYQQSLDQGLQFLIQYYNGEERAKGNILERFSAQQFPDLHSELNLSSLELGDSALYFCASSVLGGPSGNTIYFGEGSWLTVV.

This chain uses TRBV29-1 with TRBJ1-1; D unresolved. CDR3 length: 12 residues. CDR1 and CDR2 from the germline V gene are SQVTM and ANQGSEA. Deletions cut 3 bases from V and 4 bases from J, with 9 bases between. The CDR3 loop reads CSVESLFTEAFF. Written as DNA, the CDR3 is TGCAGCGTTGAGTCGTTATTCACTGAAGCTTTCTTT.

The rearrangement uses TRBV19 and TRBJ1-5; 10 nucleotides agree with TRBD1. Trimming at V came to 5 bases and at J to 3 bases, leaving 7 bases not matched to a gene. Germline loops: CDR1 LNHDA, CDR2 SQIVND (reference sequence). The CDR3 is made up of 16 amino acids. CDR3 DNA: TGTGCCAGTAGTCCGGGACAGGGGTTTATCAATCAGCCCCAGCATTTT. The encoded protein is CASSPGQGFINQPQHF.

This clone turned up a few times. V is TRBV6-8 and J is TRBJ1-2; possible D gene TRBD1, 6 bases. The CDR3 sequence is 16 residues long. CDR1 MNHGY and CDR2 SAAAGT come from the germline V gene. V lost 6 bases and J 4 bases, leaving 21 bases between the germline ends. The CDR3 nucleotides read TGTGCCAGCAGCCTCTCTGGCCTGGGGGCTCCCTATGGCTACACCTTC. The encoded protein is CASSLSGLGAPYGYTF.

The CDR3 loop is CASSAGTGFGETQYF. For the CDR3, the DNA is TGTGCCAGCAGCGCCGGGACAGGGTTTGGAGAGACCCAGTACTTC. The chain links TRBV9 to TRBJ2-5; 9 bases map to TRBD1. The germline V gene has CDR1 SGDLS and CDR2 YYNGEE. The junction had 7 bases not matched to a gene; V was cut back by 3 bases and J by 4 bases. The CDR3 runs to 15 residues.

This clone is deemed large (0.1 to 1%). CDR3 in amino acids: CASSYGAGWATGELFF. Written as DNA, the CDR3 is TGTGCCAGCAGTTACGGGGCGGGGTGGGCCACCGGGGAGCTGTTTTTT. The chain employs TRBV6-8 and TRBJ2-2, with a possible D match to TRBD2 (6 bases). Germline CDR1 MNHGY, CDR2 SAAAGT. Trimming left V 2 bases short and J 4 bases short, with 14 bases between. The CDR3 runs 16 residues.

This chain joins TRBV18 and TRBJ2-2; TRBD1 matches 7 bases. Trimming removed 2 bases from V and 4 bases from J; junction bases left unmatched: 7. The germline gives CDR1 KGHSH, CDR2 LQKENI. The CDR3 has 16 residues. In nucleotides, the CDR3 is TGTGCCAGCTCACCAAACAGGGGTACGGCCACCGGGGAGCTGTTTTTT. Translation gives CASSPNRGTATGELFF.

The chain uses TRBV6-8 and TRBJ1-5; D is ambiguous. CDR3 length: 13 amino acids. CDR1 is MNHGY, CDR2 SAAAGT, per germline. V lost 3 bases and J 7 bases, leaving 10 bases between the germline ends. CDR3 in amino acids: CASSYGVEQPQHF. The CDR3 region has the DNA TGTGCCAGCAGTTATGGGGTGGAGCAGCCCCAGCATTTT.

The V call is TRBV9, the J call TRBJ2-1; no reliable D call. Germline CDR1 is SGDLS and CDR2 is YYNGEE. V was clipped by 0 bases and J by 8 bases, with 21 bases between them. The CDR3 extends over 17 amino acids. The CDR3 loop is CASSVGKQLRFRDEQFF. CDR3 nucleotide sequence: TGTGCCAGCAGCGTAGGAAAGCAGCTACGCTTCCGGGATGAGCAGTTCTTC.